One and the same sample provided the 25 T cell receptor beta chains below, sequenced in a study of vaccination and CD4 T cells after COVID-19. Their cognate antigens are unknown. Cultured CD4+ T-cell DNA underwent Oncomine TCR Beta short-read sequencing. Via MiXCR, TCRdb re-called the PCR reads, giving one row per CDR3 protein. The table lists 7,000 or so distinct CDR3 sequences, about 70% of them singletons. Indicated treatment: approximately 9-day PBMC culture with coronavirus spike peptide pools or control peptides (ViraFEST assay). The sequencing input was CD4+ T cells from blood, cultured in vitro. The receptors were gathered from a human donor who had recovered from COVID-19.

The V call is TRBV20-1, the J call TRBJ1-2; 9 bases agree with TRBD1. Trimming at V came to 1 base and at J to 8 bases, leaving 5 bases not matched to a gene. This CDR3 spans 13 amino acids. The germline V gene has CDR1 DFQATT and CDR2 SNEGSKA (reference sequence). CDR3 loop: CSARAGQGGGYTF. DNA of the CDR3: TGCAGTGCTAGAGCGGGACAGGGTGGCGGCTACACCTTC.

The rearrangement links TRBV6-5 to TRBJ2-3, with D possibly matching TRBD1 (7 bases). This CDR3 comprises 17 residues. V lost 2 bases and J lost 3, with 18 bases in between. Germline V gives CDR1 MNHEY, CDR2 SVGAGI. The CDR3 protein is CASSYRQTGRGTDTQYF. For the CDR3, the DNA is TGTGCCAGCAGTTACCGACAGACAGGGCGGGGTACAGATACGCAGTATTTT.

This clonotype was seen more than once but under ten times. The CDR3 coding sequence is TGTGCCAGCATCCTAGTGACCGGGACACATAATCAGCCCCAGCATTTT. This sequence encodes CASILVTGTHNQPQHF. The genes are TRBV6-1 and TRBJ1-5, with D perhaps matching TRBD1 (6 bases). V gave up 7 bases and J gave up 4 bases, with 20 bases separating them. The CDR3 covers 16 residues. Per germline, CDR1 MNHNS and CDR2 SASEGT.

The chain links TRBV12-3 or TRBV12-4 to TRBJ2-1, with TRBD2 identical over 11 bases. This CDR3 is built from 19 residues. The J segment lost 5 bases and the V segment lost 0 bases, leaving 12 bases of the junction unmatched. In DNA form, the CDR3 reads TGTGCCAGCAGTTTAGCCTCCCTACTAGCGGGGGCGACGGACAATGAGCAGTTCTTC. Its translation: CASSLASLLAGATDNEQFF.

This chain connects TRBV2 to TRBJ1-5; D not resolved. V was shortened by 6 bases and J by 4 bases, with 13 bases between the two germline ends. The CDR3 has 14 residues. CDR1 is SNHLY, CDR2 FYNNEI, per germline. DNA of the CDR3: TGTGCCAGCAGGTCTCAAAATGGGAATCAGCCCCAGCATTTT. This translates into CASRSQNGNQPQHF.

V is TRBV2 and J is TRBJ1-1; possibly TRBD1 for D (6 bases). V lost 4 bases and J lost 5, with 11 bases in between. The CDR3 runs 13 residues. The germline V gene encodes CDR1 SNHLY and CDR2 FYNNEI. The CDR3 DNA is TGTGCCAGCAGTGGGGGGCTGGGGACTGAAGCTTTCTTT. This encodes CASSGGLGTEAFF.

The rearrangement joins TRBV2 to TRBJ1-5; 11 nucleotides align to TRBD1. V gave up 6 bases and J gave up 7 bases; unmatched junction bases: 11. The CDR3 sequence is 16 residues long. The V gene's germline CDR1 is SNHLY and CDR2 FYNNEI. CDR3 loop: CASRAPGQGEGQPQHF. CDR3 sequence (DNA): TGTGCCAGCAGGGCTCCGGGACAGGGGGAAGGGCAGCCCCAGCATTTT. The full variable domain, completed using reference TRBV2 and TRBJ1-5, is EPEVTQTPSHQVTQMGQEVILRCVPISNHLYFYWYRQILGQKVEFLVSFYNNEISEKSEIFDDQFSVERPDGSNFTLKIRSTKLEDSAMYFCASRAPGQGEGQPQHFGDGTRLSIL.

V and J are TRBV7-2 and TRBJ2-5, with 7 nucleotides matching TRBD1. The CDR3 length is 17 residues. CDR1 and CDR2 from the germline V gene are SGHTA and FQGNSA. Trimming cost V 0 bases and J 5 bases; bases outside gene matches: 12. The CDR3 loop reads CASSLALTGVRQETQYF. CDR3 nucleotides: TGTGCCAGCAGCTTAGCGCTAACAGGGGTCCGGCAGGAGACCCAGTACTTC.

The DNA of the CDR3 is TGCGCCAGCAGCTTGGCCCCCTCCACTGAAGCTTTCTTT. It translates to CASSLAPSTEAFF. The rearrangement joins TRBV5-1 to TRBJ1-1; D is ambiguous. The CDR3 contains 13 residues. Germline CDR1 reads SGHRS; CDR2 reads YFSETQ. Trimming stripped 0 bases from V and 4 bases from J, with 7 bases between.

The rearrangement links TRBV20-1 to TRBJ1-3; D is unclear. The CDR3 consists of 19 residues. V was cut by 3 bases and J by 4 bases, with 28 bases left in between. CDR1 and CDR2 from the germline V gene are DFQATT and SNEGSKA (reference sequence). The CDR3 coding sequence is TGCAGTGCTAGGAGCGGGCAGGCCCTGCCTAAGGGTTCCGGAAACACCATATATTTT. Residues: CSARSGQALPKGSGNTIYF.

This clonotype is deemed medium-sized. The chain carries TRBV29-1 and TRBJ2-7; 10 bases are shared with TRBD1. There are 13 residues in the CDR3. Germline assignment: CDR1 SQVTM and CDR2 ANQGSEA. The V segment lost 4 bases and the J segment 2 bases; nucleotides outside the gene matches: 2. The CDR3 DNA reads TGCAGCGTTGGACAGGGGGCAGCCTACGAGCAGTACTTC. It codes for CSVGQGAAYEQYF.

This rearrangement joins TRBV25-1 to TRBJ1-4, with 7 bases fitting TRBD1. J gave up 0 bases and V 8 bases, and 9 bases lay outside the gene matches. The length of the CDR3 is 16 residues. Germline V CDR1 and CDR2: MGHDK, SYGVNS. CDR3 nucleotide sequence: TGTGCCAGCTCAACAGGGGCCGGTTCAACTAATGAAAAACTGTTTTTT. Translated: CASSTGAGSTNEKLFF.

The chain employs TRBV6-2 or TRBV6-3 and TRBJ1-1, with unresolved D. The CDR3 sequence is 15 residues long. Germline V gene sequence: CDR1 MNHEY, CDR2 SVGEGT. V lost 5 bases and J lost 1, with 14 bases in between. Here the CDR3 reads CASSPYWTKNTEAFF. CDR3 nucleotides: TGTGCCAGCAGTCCCTATTGGACGAAGAACACTGAAGCTTTCTTT.

The genes are TRBV7-8 and TRBJ2-5; weak D call: TRBD1 (5 bases). Germline loops: CDR1 SGHVS, CDR2 FQNEAQ. V dropped 5 bases and J dropped 9 bases, with 13 bases sitting between them. The CDR3 is made up of 12 amino acids. CDR3 loop: CASSPAVGAQYF. The CDR3 DNA reads as TGTGCCAGCAGCCCCGCGGTAGGGGCCCAGTACTTC. The entire variable domain, with the rest obtained from reference TRBV7-8 and TRBJ2-5, is as follows: GAGVSQSPRYKVAKRGQDVALRCDPISGHVSLFWYQQALGQGPEFLTYFQNEAQLDKSGLPSDRFFAERPEGSVSTLKIQRTQQEDSAVYLCASSPAVGAQYFGPGTRLLVL.

The chain couples TRBV6-5 to TRBJ1-1, with D perhaps matching TRBD1 (5 bases). V dropped 0 bases and J dropped 3 bases, with 8 bases sitting between them. The V gene's germline CDR1 is MNHEY and CDR2 SVGAGI. The CDR3 spans 14 residues. The CDR3 sequence is CASSYSTVYTEAFF. DNA of the CDR3: TGTGCCAGCAGTTACTCGACAGTGTACACTGAAGCTTTCTTT.

The CDR3 nucleotides read TGTGCCACCAGCAGAGATGGACCGATCCAAACCGTGAACACTGAAGCTTTCTTT. This sequence encodes CATSRDGPIQTVNTEAFF. The chain joins TRBV15 to TRBJ1-1; D is uncertain. Trimming shortened V by 0 bases and J by 0 bases, and 17 bases separated the two germline ends. CDR3 length: 18 amino acids. From germline, CDR1 is LNHNV and CDR2 YYDKDF (reference sequence).

This clonotype was counted once. CDR3 bases: TGTGCCAGCAGCATAGGACTAGCGGGCAATGAGCAGTTCTTC. It translates to CASSIGLAGNEQFF. The chain combines TRBV7-2 with TRBJ2-1; 11 nucleotides line up with TRBD2. J was trimmed by 6 bases and V by 5 bases; bases with no gene match: 3. CDR1 SGHTA and CDR2 FQGNSA come from the germline V gene. The CDR3 sequence is 14 residues long. Full variable domain (remainder filled in from reference TRBV7-2 and TRBJ2-1): GAGVSQSPSNKVTEKGKDVELRCDPISGHTALYWYRQSLGQGLEFLIYFQGNSAPDKSGLPSDRFSAERTGGSVSTLTIQRTQQEDSAVYLCASSIGLAGNEQFFGPGTRLTVL.

The V call is TRBV6-1, the J call TRBJ2-7; D perhaps matches TRBD2 (6 bases). This CDR3 spans 11 amino acids. The ends were cut back, 6 bases at V and 7 bases at J, with 10 bases in the middle. CDR1 and CDR2 from the germline V gene are MNHNS and SASEGT. CDR3 residues: CASSPRGEQYF. CDR3 nucleotides: TGTGCCAGCAGCCCCCGGGGGGAGCAGTACTTC.

V usage is TRBV7-2 and J usage is TRBJ2-1, with TRBD2 matching over 12 bases. Losses at the gene ends were 5 bases for V and 7 bases for J; bases not matched to a gene: 6. The CDR3 loop spans 15 amino acids. Germline CDR1 reads SGHTA; CDR2 reads FQGNSA. The CDR3 DNA reads TGTGCCAGCAGCGAACTAGCGGGAGGTGTGAATGAGCAGTTCTTC. It yields the protein CASSELAGGVNEQFF.

The chain joins TRBV6-1 to TRBJ1-5; the D gene is possibly TRBD1 (5 bases). V was trimmed by 2 bases and J by 4 bases, leaving 12 bases between them. The CDR3 totals 15 residues. Per germline, CDR1 MNHNS and CDR2 SASEGT. The CDR3 DNA reads as TGTGCCAGCAGTGAATTGGCAGGGTGGAATCAGCCCCAGCATTTT. This encodes CASSELAGWNQPQHF.

V and J are TRBV6-4 and TRBJ1-2; weak D call: TRBD1 (6 bases). The CDR3 has 13 amino acids. CDR1 and CDR2 from the germline V gene are MRHNA and SNTAGT. Trimming cost V 11 bases and J 8 bases, with 21 bases left between them. CDR3 nucleotide sequence: TGTGCCGGCACCTCCGAGGGGGTTCTCGGCTACACCTTC. This codes for CAGTSEGVLGYTF.

The chain has TRBV6-4 and TRBJ1-6, with D unresolved. The CDR3 loop spans 13 amino acids. Trimming took 0 bases from V and 11 from J, leaving 8 bases between them. Germline loops: CDR1 MRHNA, CDR2 SNTAGT. The CDR3 DNA sequence: TGTGCCAGCAGTGACTCAAAAGGGACACCCCTCCACTTT. This translates into CASSDSKGTPLHF.

The V call is TRBV7-6, the J call TRBJ2-1, with 14 bases identical to TRBD2. Trimming cost V 3 bases and J 9 bases; bases outside gene matches: 4. This CDR3 is built from 15 residues. CDR1 is SGHVS, CDR2 FNYEAQ, per germline. As DNA, the CDR3 is TGTGCCAGCAGCTTTGAAGGGACTAGCGGGAGTGAGCAGTTCTTC. It specifies CASSFEGTSGSEQFF.

The CDR3 loop reads CSARPVTGTGNTIYF. In DNA, the CDR3 is TGCAGTGCTAGACCCGTGACAGGGACTGGAAACACCATATATTTT. The rearrangement uses TRBV20-1 and TRBJ1-3; 7 nucleotides align to TRBD1. The CDR3 is 15 amino acids. V was clipped by 2 bases and J by 2 bases; unmatched bases: 6. Germline V CDR1 and CDR2: DFQATT, SNEGSKA (reference sequence).

The rearrangement joins TRBV6-2 or TRBV6-3 to TRBJ1-6; TRBD1 is a possible D gene (5 bases). The germline V gene encodes CDR1 MNHEY and CDR2 SVGEGT. CDR3 length: 15 amino acids. Trimming cost V 2 bases and J 9 bases, with 14 bases left between them. In DNA, the CDR3 is TGTGCCAGCAGTTACGGCCAGGGCCGGGGTTCACCCCTCCACTTT. It translates to CASSYGQGRGSPLHF.